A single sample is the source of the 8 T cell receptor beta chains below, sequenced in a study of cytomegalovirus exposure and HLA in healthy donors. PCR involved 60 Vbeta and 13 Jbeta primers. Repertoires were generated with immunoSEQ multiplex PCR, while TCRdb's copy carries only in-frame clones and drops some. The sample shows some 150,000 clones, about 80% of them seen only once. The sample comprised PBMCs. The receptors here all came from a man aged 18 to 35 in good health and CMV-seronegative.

The CDR3 spells CASSQGSNEQYF. As DNA, the CDR3 is TGTGCCAGCAGCCAGGGGAGCAACGAGCAGTACTTC. The chain uses TRBV28 and TRBJ2-7, with a weak D call TRBD1 (6 bases). The CDR3 has 12 amino acids. Between the trimmed V and J ends, which lost 6 bases and 5 bases, there was a span of 11 bases. CDR1 and CDR2 from the germline V gene are MDHEN and SYDVKM.

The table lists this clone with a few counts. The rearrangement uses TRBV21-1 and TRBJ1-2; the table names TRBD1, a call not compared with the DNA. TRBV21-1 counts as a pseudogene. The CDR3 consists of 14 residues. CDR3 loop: CASTRDRGDYGYTF. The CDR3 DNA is TGTGCCAGCACTCGGGACAGGGGGGACTATGGCTACACCTTC.

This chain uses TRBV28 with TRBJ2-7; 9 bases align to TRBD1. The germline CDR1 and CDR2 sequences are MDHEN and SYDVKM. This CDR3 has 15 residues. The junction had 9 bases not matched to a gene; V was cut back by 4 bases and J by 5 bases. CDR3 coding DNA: TGTGCCAGCAGTTCACCCGGGACAGGGAGGAACGAGCAGTACTTC. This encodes CASSSPGTGRNEQYF.

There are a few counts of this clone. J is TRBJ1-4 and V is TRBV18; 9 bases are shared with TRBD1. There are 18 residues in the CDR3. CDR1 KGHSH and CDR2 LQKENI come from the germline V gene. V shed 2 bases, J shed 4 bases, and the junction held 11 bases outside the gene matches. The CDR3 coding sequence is TGTGCCAGCTCACCAGGCACTAGACAGGGGGACGGTAATGAAAAACTGTTTTTT. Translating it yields CASSPGTRQGDGNEKLFF. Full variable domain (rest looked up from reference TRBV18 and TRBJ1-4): NAGVMQNPRHLVRRRGQEARLRCSPMKGHSHVYWYRQLPEEGLKFMVYLQKENIIDESGMPKERFSAEFPKEGPSILRIQQVVRGDSAAYFCASSPGTRQGDGNEKLFFGSGTQLSVL.

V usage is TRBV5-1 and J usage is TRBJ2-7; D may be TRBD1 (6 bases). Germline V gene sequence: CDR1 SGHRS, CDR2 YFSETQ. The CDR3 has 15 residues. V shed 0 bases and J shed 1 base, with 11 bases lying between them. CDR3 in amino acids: CASSLVRDTSYEQYF. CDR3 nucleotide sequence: TGCGCCAGCAGCTTGGTACGGGACACTTCCTACGAGCAGTACTTC.

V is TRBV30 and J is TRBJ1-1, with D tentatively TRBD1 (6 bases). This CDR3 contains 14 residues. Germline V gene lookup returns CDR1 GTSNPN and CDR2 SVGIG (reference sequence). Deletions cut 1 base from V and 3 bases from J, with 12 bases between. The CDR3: CAWSATGSYTEAFF. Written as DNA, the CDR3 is TGTGCCTGGAGTGCTACAGGGTCTTACACTGAAGCTTTCTTT.

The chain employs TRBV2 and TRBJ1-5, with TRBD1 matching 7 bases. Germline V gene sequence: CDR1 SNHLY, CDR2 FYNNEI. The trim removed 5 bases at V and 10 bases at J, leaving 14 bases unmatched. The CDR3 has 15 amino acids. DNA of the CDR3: TGTGCCAGCAGTAAGGACAGGATTGGCAATAGCCCCCAGCATTTT. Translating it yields CASSKDRIGNSPQHF.

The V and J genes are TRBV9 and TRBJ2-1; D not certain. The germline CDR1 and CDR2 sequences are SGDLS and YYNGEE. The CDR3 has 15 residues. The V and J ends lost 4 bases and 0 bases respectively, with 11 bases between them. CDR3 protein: CASSPFSSSYNEQFF. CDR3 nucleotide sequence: TGTGCCAGCAGCCCATTTTCGAGCTCCTACAATGAGCAGTTCTTC.